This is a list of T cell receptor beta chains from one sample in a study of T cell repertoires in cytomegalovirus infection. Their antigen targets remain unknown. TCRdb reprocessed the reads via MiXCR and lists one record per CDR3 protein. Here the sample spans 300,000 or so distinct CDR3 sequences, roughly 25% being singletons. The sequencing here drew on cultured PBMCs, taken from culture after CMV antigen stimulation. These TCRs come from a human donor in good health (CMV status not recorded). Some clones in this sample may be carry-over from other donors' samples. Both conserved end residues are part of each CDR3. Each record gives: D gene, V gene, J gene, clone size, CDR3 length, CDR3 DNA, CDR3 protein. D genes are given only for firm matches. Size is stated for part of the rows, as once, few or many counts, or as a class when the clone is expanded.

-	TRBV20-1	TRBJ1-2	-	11	TGCAGTGCTAGCCCTTTACATGGCTACACCTTC	CSASPLHGYTF
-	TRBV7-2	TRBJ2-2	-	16	TGTGCCAGCAGCTATAACGCCGGTGACAGCACCGGGGAGCTGTTTTTT	CASSYNAGDSTGELFF
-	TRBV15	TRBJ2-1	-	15	TGTGCCACCAGCAGAGATCGTGACCCGGGACTTCGGCAGTTCTTC	CATSRDRDPGLRQFF
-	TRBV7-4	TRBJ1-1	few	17	TGTGCCAGCAGCCCAGACCCGGGGAGAAAAAGAACACTGACTGCTTTCTTT	CASSPDPGRKRTLTAFF
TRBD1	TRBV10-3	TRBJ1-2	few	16	TGTGCCATCAGGGGGGTCGGGACAGGGGAAGTAGATGGCTACACCTTC	CAIRGVGTGEVDGYTF
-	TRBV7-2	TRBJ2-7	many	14	TGTGCCAGCAGCTTCGAAGAGCGGCTACGGGAGCAGTACTTC	CASSFEERLREQYF
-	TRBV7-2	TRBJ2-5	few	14	TGTGCCAGCAGCTTAAATCGGGTGGCAGAGACCCAGTACTTC	CASSLNRVAETQYF
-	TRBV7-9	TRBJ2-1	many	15	TGTGCCAGCAGCTTATCTGAGACAGCCTACAATGAGCAGTTCTTC	CASSLSETAYNEQFF
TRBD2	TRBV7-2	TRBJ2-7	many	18	TGTGCCAGCAGCTTACGAGGCGGGGGACTAGCGGGACGCTACGAGCAGTACTTC	CASSLRGGGLAGRYEQYF
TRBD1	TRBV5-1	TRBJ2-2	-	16	TGCGCCAGCAGAATATGGGGGACAGGGAACACCGGGGAGCTGTTTTTT	CASRIWGTGNTGELFF
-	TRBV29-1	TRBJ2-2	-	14	TGCAGCGTTGTGGAGCAGGGGTACACCGGGGAGCTGTTTTTT	CSVVEQGYTGELFF
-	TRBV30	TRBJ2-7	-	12	TGTGCCTGCCATGGACATACCTACGAGCAGTACTTC	CACHGHTYEQYF
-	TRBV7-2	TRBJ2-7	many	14	TGTGCCAGCAGCTCAGACTATACTCTTTCGGAGCAGTACTTC	CASSSDYTLSEQYF
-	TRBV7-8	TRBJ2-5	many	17	TGTGCCAGCAGCTTAGGTTCCCACAGGTCGATCCAAGAGACCCAGTACTTC	CASSLGSHRSIQETQYF
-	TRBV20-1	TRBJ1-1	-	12	TGCAGTGCTAACCGGGAGAACACTGAAGCTTTCTTT	CSANRENTEAFF
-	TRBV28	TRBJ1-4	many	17	TGTGCCAGCAGTTCCCGGGGTAGAGGGAGGAAGAGTGAAAAACTGTTTTTT	CASSSRGRGRKSEKLFF
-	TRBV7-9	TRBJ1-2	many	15	TGTGCCAGCAGCTTAGAGAGGGGGAGGAACTATGGCTACACCTTC	CASSLERGRNYGYTF
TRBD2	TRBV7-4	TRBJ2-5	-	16	TGTGCCAGCAGCTTAGCCTCTAGCGGGAAGCGTTTGACCCAGTACTTC	CASSLASSGKRLTQYF
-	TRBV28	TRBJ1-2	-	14	TGTGCCAGCAGTTTGCCGGTCAAAAACTATGGCTACACCTTC	CASSLPVKNYGYTF
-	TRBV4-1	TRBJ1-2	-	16	TGCGCCAGCAGCCAAGATAAACGGACCGGGGGGTATGGCTACACCTTC	CASSQDKRTGGYGYTF
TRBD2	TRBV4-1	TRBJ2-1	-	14	TGCGCCAGCAGCCAAGGGGGGGGAGGAAATGAGCAGTTCTTC	CASSQGGGGNEQFF
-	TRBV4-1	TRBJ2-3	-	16	TGCGCCAGCAGCCAAGTGGGGGACGGAGCCTGGGATACGCAGTATTTT	CASSQVGDGAWDTQYF
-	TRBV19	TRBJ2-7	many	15	TGTGCCAGTAGTACAGGGATCGGGCCGTCCTACGAGCAGTACTTC	CASSTGIGPSYEQYF
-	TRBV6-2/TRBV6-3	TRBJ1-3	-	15	TGTGCCAGCAGTTCGTCTCGCCCGACTGGAAACACCATATATTTT	CASSSSRPTGNTIYF
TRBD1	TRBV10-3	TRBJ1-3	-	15	TGTGCCATCAGCCGAGGGACAGGGACTGGAAACACCATATATTTT	CAISRGTGTGNTIYF
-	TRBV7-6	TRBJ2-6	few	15	TGTGCCAGCACCGAGTGGGGGTCTGGGGCCAACGTCCTGACTTTC	CASTEWGSGANVLTF
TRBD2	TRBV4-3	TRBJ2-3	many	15	TGCGCCAGCAGCCAAGATCTAGCGGGATCGGATACGCAGTATTTT	CASSQDLAGSDTQYF
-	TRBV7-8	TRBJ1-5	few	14	TGTGCCAGCAGCTTAGGTCACAGCAATCAGCCCCAGCATTTT	CASSLGHSNQPQHF
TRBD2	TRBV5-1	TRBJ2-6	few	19	TGCGCCAGCAGCTTGGTGGTAGCGGGAGGGCCTACTGGGGCCAACGTCCTGACTTTC	CASSLVVAGGPTGANVLTF
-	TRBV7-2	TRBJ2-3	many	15	TGTGCCAGCAGCTTACAGGGCAGCCGCACAGATACGCAGTATTTT	CASSLQGSRTDTQYF
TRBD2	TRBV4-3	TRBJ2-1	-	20	TGCGCCAGCAGCCGGGACCCGGGACTAGCGGGAGGGGTTTACTACAATGAGCAGTTCTTC	CASSRDPGLAGGVYYNEQFF
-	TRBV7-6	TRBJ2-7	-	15	TGTGCCAGCAGCCAATTTACGGGGTCCACATACGAGCAGTACTTC	CASSQFTGSTYEQYF
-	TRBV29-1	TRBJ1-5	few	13	TGCAGCGTCGAGGGGGGGAGAGCTCAGCCCCAGCATTTT	CSVEGGRAQPQHF
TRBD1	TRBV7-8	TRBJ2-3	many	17	TGTGCCAGCAGCTCAAGACGGGACAGGAAATTTTCTGATACGCAGTATTTT	CASSSRRDRKFSDTQYF
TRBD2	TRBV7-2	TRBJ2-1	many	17	TGTGCCAGCAGCCCAGTGACTAGCGGGAGGGCTATCAATGAGCAGTTCTTC	CASSPVTSGRAINEQFF
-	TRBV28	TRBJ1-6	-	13	TGTGCCAACCTCCGGGGCGATAATTCACCCCTCCACTTT	CANLRGDNSPLHF